The 30 T cell receptor beta chains below all came from one sample that was sequenced in a study of identical twins. TCRdb analysed the 5' RACE reads with MiXCR anew, one entry per CDR3 protein. The profile covers hundreds of thousands of distinct CDR3 sequences, with approximately 13% appearing a single time and around 1.6% taken by the ten largest. The same sample was also studied in work on yellow fever vaccine responses in identical twins.

Specimen: PBMCs. These receptors were taken from a woman aged 18-35 years in good health.

This clonotype was seen only a few times. The genes are TRBV3-1 and TRBJ2-1, with 7 bases lining up with TRBD2. V was clipped by 1 base and J by 4 bases; unmatched bases: 7. The CDR3 runs 16 residues. Germline CDR1 is LGHDT and CDR2 is YNNKEL (reference sequence). In nucleotides, the CDR3 is TGTGCCAGCAGCCAAGGGGGCGGGGGTGCGTACAATGAGCAGTTCTTC. This translates into CASSQGGGGAYNEQFF.

V is TRBV10-2 and J is TRBJ2-1, with TRBD1 matching 7 bases. CDR1 WSHSY and CDR2 SAAADI come from the germline V gene. This CDR3 comprises 17 residues. Trimming removed 7 bases from V and 6 bases from J; junction bases left unmatched: 18. The DNA of the CDR3 is TGCGCCAGCATTCCTCAGGAGGTGACAGGGTCTGGCAATGAGCAGTTCTTC. Translating it yields CASIPQEVTGSGNEQFF.

This chain uses TRBV2 with TRBJ2-5; D not resolved. CDR1 is SNHLY, CDR2 FYNNEI, per germline. This CDR3 spans 14 amino acids. Trimming stripped 8 bases from V and 1 base from J, with 14 bases between. The CDR3 here is CASHYNYVQETQYF. CDR3 DNA sequence: TGTGCCAGCCACTACAATTATGTCCAAGAGACCCAGTACTTC.

This clonotype has at least ten counts. The chain links TRBV20-1 to TRBJ2-7, with D perhaps TRBD2 (5 bases). CDR1 is DFQATT and CDR2 is SNEGSKA in the germline V gene (reference sequence). The germline V and J ends were trimmed by 6 bases and 0 bases, with 15 bases remaining between them. The CDR3 contains 14 residues. CDR3: CSASERGNSYEQYF. The CDR3 coding sequence is TGCAGTGCGAGTGAACGGGGAAACTCCTACGAGCAGTACTTC.

The chain uses TRBV7-8 and TRBJ2-7; 7 bases fit TRBD1. The CDR3 covers 15 residues. Germline CDR1 reads SGHVS; CDR2 reads FQNEAQ. V lost 2 bases and J lost 0; bases outside the gene matches: 4. The chain's CDR3 is CASSLLTGSSYEQYV. CDR3 coding DNA: TGTGCCAGCAGCTTACTGACAGGGAGCTCCTACGAGCAGTACGTC.

This clonotype was picked up a small number of times. The J gene is TRBJ2-1, the V gene TRBV18; 7 bases match TRBD1. V dropped 7 bases and J dropped 6; count of bases not matched to a gene: 12. Per the germline V gene, CDR1 is KGHSH and CDR2 is LQKENI. The CDR3 totals 15 residues. DNA for the CDR3: TGTGCCAGCTTCCTGACAAAGACAGGGCGCAATGAGCAGTTCTTC. It specifies CASFLTKTGRNEQFF.

This clonotype was seen only a few times. V and J are TRBV29-1 and TRBJ2-3, with D perhaps TRBD1 or TRBD2 (5 bases each). CDR3 length: 15 residues. Germline CDR1 and CDR2: SQVTM and ANQGSEA. V lost 6 bases to trimming and J lost 1 base, with 17 bases between them. CDR3 sequence reads: CSVGRGAARTDTQYF. The CDR3 DNA sequence: TGCAGCGTGGGTCGAGGGGCGGCCCGCACAGATACGCAGTATTTT.

This chain joins TRBV7-2 and TRBJ2-1; 10 bases map to TRBD2. This CDR3 comprises 18 residues. J lost 6 bases, V lost 0 bases, and 11 bases had no gene match. From germline, CDR1 is SGHTA and CDR2 FQGNSA. The CDR3 loop is CASSLAWWSGRAVNEQFF. The CDR3 DNA reads as TGTGCCAGCAGCTTAGCGTGGTGGAGCGGGAGGGCCGTCAATGAGCAGTTCTTC.

The gene calls are TRBV7-2 and TRBJ2-2, with D unclear. The CDR3 covers 14 residues. The germline CDR1 and CDR2 sequences are SGHTA and FQGNSA. Between the trimmed V and J ends, which lost 7 bases and 1 base, there was a span of 10 bases. The DNA for the CDR3 is TGTGCCAGCACCCCGGGTGTGAACACCGGGGAGCTGTTTTTT. It translates to CASTPGVNTGELFF.

At least ten counts were recorded for this clonotype. V usage is TRBV7-2 and J usage is TRBJ2-3, with 10 positions matching TRBD1. J lost 11 bases, V lost 2 bases, and 13 bases had no gene match. Germline V gene lookup returns CDR1 SGHTA and CDR2 FQGNSA. The CDR3 is 16 amino acids. The CDR3 bases are TGTGCCAGCAGCTTAAGCGGGACAGGGGTTCATACGGGGCAGTATTTT. Translated: CASSLSGTGVHTGQYF.

This clonotype was recorded only once. The CDR3 reads CASSLSTVKLSPLHF. DNA of the CDR3: TGTGCCAGCAGTTTATCGACAGTAAAACTCTCACCCCTCCACTTT. The chain carries TRBV27 and TRBJ1-6; a weak D match, TRBD1 (5 bases). Trimming shortened V by 0 bases and J by 10 bases, and 13 bases separated the two germline ends. CDR3 size: 15 residues. Looked up from germline, CDR1 is MNHEY and CDR2 is SMNVEV (reference sequence).

V is TRBV20-1 and J is TRBJ2-2, with D tentatively TRBD2 (6 bases). This CDR3 comprises 15 residues. Germline V CDR1 and CDR2: DFQATT, SNEGSKA (reference sequence). V lost 3 bases to trimming and J lost 0 bases, with 11 bases between them. CDR3 sequence: CSASLGGPNTGELFF. CDR3 bases: TGCAGTGCTAGCCTGGGGGGACCGAACACCGGGGAGCTGTTTTTT.

This clonotype was picked up many times. The chain recombines TRBV20-1 with TRBJ2-1, with a weak D call TRBD2 (6 bases). The CDR3 sequence is 17 residues long. Trimming shortened V by 3 bases and J by 12 bases, and 30 bases separated the two germline ends. Looked up from germline, CDR1 is DFQATT and CDR2 is SNEGSKA (reference sequence). CDR3 loop: CSARLGGLDNHDQGQFF. In DNA form, the CDR3 reads TGCAGTGCTAGGCTTGGAGGGCTAGATAACCACGATCAAGGGCAGTTCTTC.

This clonotype occurred a few times. The chain uses TRBV20-1 and TRBJ1-2; D gene ambiguous. There are 11 residues in the CDR3. Germline CDR1 and CDR2: DFQATT and SNEGSKA (reference sequence). The germline V and J ends were trimmed by 3 bases and 2 bases, with 4 bases remaining between them. This CDR3 is CSASGNYGYTF. The CDR3 coding sequence is TGCAGTGCTAGTGGGAACTATGGCTACACCTTC.

This clonotype has ten or more counts. This chain uses TRBV14 with TRBJ2-2, with D possibly called TRBD1 or TRBD2 (5 bases each). V dropped 4 bases and J dropped 4 bases, with 25 bases sitting between them. The germline V gene encodes CDR1 SGHDN and CDR2 FVKESK. The length of the CDR3 is 19 residues. Here the CDR3 reads CASSPKQVLGTRVTGELFF. DNA for the CDR3: TGTGCCAGCAGCCCCAAACAGGTCCTAGGGACCCGGGTCACCGGGGAGCTGTTTTTT.

This sequence joins TRBV4-1 and TRBJ2-3; 9 positions agree with TRBD2. V lost 1 base to trimming and J lost 3 bases; unmatched junction nucleotides: 5. The germline CDR1 and CDR2 sequences are MGHRA and YSYEKL. This CDR3 spans 16 amino acids. The CDR3 sequence: CASSQVAGVRTDTQYF. CDR3 coding DNA: TGCGCCAGCAGCCAAGTAGCGGGGGTCCGTACAGATACGCAGTATTTT.

This chain links TRBV4-1 with TRBJ2-3; D uncertain. Trimming removed 7 bases at V and 1 base at J, with 15 bases between. The CDR3 spans 15 residues. The germline V gene has CDR1 MGHRA and CDR2 YSYEKL. Here the CDR3 reads CASKITALGTDTQYF. In DNA, the CDR3 is TGCGCCAGCAAAATCACGGCCCTGGGCACAGATACGCAGTATTTT.

The CDR3 loop reads CASSLDWVTEAFF. The CDR3 DNA follows: TGCGCCAGCAGCTTGGACTGGGTTACTGAAGCTTTCTTT. V is TRBV5-1 and J is TRBJ1-1; D not resolved. There are 13 residues in the CDR3. Trimming took 0 bases from V and 5 from J, leaving 8 bases between them. Per the germline V gene, CDR1 is SGHRS and CDR2 is YFSETQ.

The chain employs TRBV6-1 and TRBJ2-7; tentatively, D is TRBD1 or TRBD2 (6 bases each). Germline CDR1 and CDR2: MNHNS and SASEGT. This CDR3 has 14 amino acids. V lost 7 bases, J lost 3 bases, and 16 bases lay in between. The CDR3 bases are TGTGCCAGCACCCCGGGGGCAGGGGACTACGAGCAGTACGTC. It translates to CASTPGAGDYEQYV.

The rearrangement uses TRBV27 and TRBJ2-1; D is ambiguous. V lost 3 bases, J lost 0 bases, and 12 bases lay in between. This CDR3 has 16 amino acids. CDR1 and CDR2 (germline): MNHEY, SMNVEV (reference sequence). CDR3 DNA sequence: TGTGCCAGCAGTTTTCGCCAATCCGTCTCCTACAATGAGCAGTTCTTC. This gives the protein CASSFRQSVSYNEQFF.

V and J are TRBV7-9 and TRBJ2-7, with D hard to call. The germline V and J ends were trimmed by 5 bases and 4 bases, with 9 bases remaining between them. Germline V gives CDR1 SEHNR, CDR2 FQNEAQ (reference sequence). CDR3 length: 12 amino acids. The CDR3 DNA reads TGTGCCAGCAGCCAGAACATGTACGAGCAGTACTTC. Translating gives CASSQNMYEQYF.

This clonotype has a handful of counts. The CDR3 is CASSMIAGGEQYV. The CDR3 DNA is TGTGCCAGTAGTATGATAGCAGGTGGCGAGCAGTACGTC. The gene calls are TRBV19 and TRBJ2-7; D unclear. Germline assignment: CDR1 LNHDA and CDR2 SQIVND (reference sequence). This CDR3 is 13 amino acids long. The V end lost 3 bases, the J end lost 6 bases, and 12 bases lay between the germline ends.

This clonotype appeared many times. The V gene is TRBV5-1, the J gene TRBJ2-1; 11 bases align to TRBD2. The CDR3 spans 14 residues. The germline V gene encodes CDR1 SGHRS and CDR2 YFSETQ. Trimming at V came to 2 bases and at J to 7 bases, leaving 2 bases not matched to a gene. The CDR3 here is CASSFRLAGNEQFF. CDR3 nucleotides: TGCGCCAGCAGCTTTAGACTAGCGGGAAATGAGCAGTTCTTC.

In its sample, this clonotype was seen a few times. J is TRBJ2-1 and V is TRBV5-5; 8 bases are shared with TRBD2. Unmatched junction bases numbered 10, after V lost 1 base and J lost 7 bases. The germline V gene encodes CDR1 SGHKS and CDR2 YYEKEE (reference sequence). The CDR3 length is 16 residues. CDR3 amino acids: CASSLSGAGVGNEQFF. DNA of the CDR3: TGTGCCAGCAGCTTGTCGGGAGCGGGAGTGGGTAATGAGCAGTTCTTC.

This chain uses TRBV12-3 or TRBV12-4 with TRBJ2-1; 8 bases line up with TRBD2. The V segment lost 1 base and the J segment 0 bases; nucleotides outside the gene matches: 8. The CDR3 totals 18 residues. CDR3 DNA: TGTGCCAGCAGTTTAGTATCTGGTCGGGAGGGCTCCTACAATGAGCAGTTCTTC. Amino acid sequence: CASSLVSGREGSYNEQFF.

This rearrangement joins TRBV11-3 to TRBJ1-1; D is undetermined. Trimming left V 3 bases short and J 1 base short, with 12 bases between. This CDR3 has 15 amino acids. CDR1 is SGHNT and CDR2 is YENEEA in the germline V gene. This chain's CDR3 is CASSLGGRRNTEAFF. For the CDR3, the DNA is TGTGCCAGCAGCTTGGGAGGACGGCGGAACACTGAAGCTTTCTTT.

The chain combines TRBV2 with TRBJ1-5, with 9 bases lining up with TRBD1. Trimming cost V 6 bases and J 7 bases; bases outside gene matches: 7. The CDR3 runs to 14 residues. Germline lookup yields CDR1 SNHLY and CDR2 FYNNEI. CDR3 loop: CASRGTGINQPQHF. Here the CDR3 DNA reads TGTGCCAGCAGAGGGACAGGGATCAACCAGCCCCAGCATTTT.

V and J are TRBV19 and TRBJ2-2; 12 bases align to TRBD2. Trimming removed 3 bases from V and 2 bases from J; junction bases left unmatched: 10. In germline, CDR1 is LNHDA, CDR2 SQIVND (reference sequence). The CDR3 sequence is 19 residues long. The CDR3 protein is CASSMPSGRVRGNTGELFF. The CDR3 DNA is TGTGCCAGTAGTATGCCTAGCGGGAGGGTTCGAGGAAACACCGGGGAGCTGTTTTTT.

Only a few counts were recorded for this clonotype. The chain combines TRBV28 with TRBJ2-5, with TRBD1 as a possible D gene (5 bases). The CDR3 consists of 18 residues. Trimming cost V 5 bases and J 0 bases, with 22 bases left between them. CDR1 is MDHEN and CDR2 is SYDVKM in the germline V gene. The CDR3 protein is CASSPRRRSGLHQETQYF. The CDR3 DNA follows: TGTGCCAGCAGTCCCCGACGGCGGTCAGGGCTGCACCAAGAGACCCAGTACTTC.

This clonotype showed up just a few times. The chain is built from TRBV27 and TRBJ2-1; D might be TRBD2 (6 bases). The germline CDR1 and CDR2 sequences are MNHEY and SMNVEV (reference sequence). The CDR3 loop spans 13 amino acids. V gave up 0 bases and J gave up 9 bases, with 9 bases separating them. CDR3 sequence (DNA): TGTGCCAGCAGTTTATCGTCGCGGGGTGAGCAGTTCTTC. It is translated as CASSLSSRGEQFF.